This note documents a single TCR beta chain sequence. As yet, its antigen is unknown. The sample originates from a study of T cell responses to AZD1222 COVID-19 vaccine. Notes on the study in general: Nearly half of spike-specific TCRs reportedly go after variant regions that carry no mutations.

Method: immunoSEQ multiplex PCR; TCRdb's copy keeps in-frame clones and lacks some. The sample yields approximately 70,000 clones, approximately 88% seen once. This CDR3 spans 14 amino acids. CDR1 MDHEN and CDR2 SYDVKM come from the germline V gene. V was trimmed by 7 bases and J by 10 bases, leaving 17 bases between them. The sequenced sample was peripheral blood, obtained 28 days after the second dose of the MenACWY control vaccine. The rearrangement uses TRBV28 and TRBJ1-6, with D possibly being TRBD1 (5 bases). The TCR originated in an adult who received the MenACWY meningococcal vaccine as a control. The CDR3 here is CASKTGPYHSPLHF. The CDR3 DNA sequence: TGTGCCAGCAAAACAGGTCCGTATCACTCACCCCTCCACTTT.